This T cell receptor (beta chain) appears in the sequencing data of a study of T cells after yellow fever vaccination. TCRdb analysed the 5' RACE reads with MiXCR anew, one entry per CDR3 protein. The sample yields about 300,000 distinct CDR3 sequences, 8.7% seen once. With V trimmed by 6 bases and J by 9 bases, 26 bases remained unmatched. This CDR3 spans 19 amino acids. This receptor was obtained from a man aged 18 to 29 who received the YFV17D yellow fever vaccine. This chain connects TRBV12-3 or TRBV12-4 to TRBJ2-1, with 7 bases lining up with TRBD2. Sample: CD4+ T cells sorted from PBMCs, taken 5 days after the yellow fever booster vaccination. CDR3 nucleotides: TGTGCCAGCAGGTCCCGGGCATTTTTGGGGAGGGAATATGGTACTGAGCAGTTCTTC. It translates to CASRSRAFLGREYGTEQFF.